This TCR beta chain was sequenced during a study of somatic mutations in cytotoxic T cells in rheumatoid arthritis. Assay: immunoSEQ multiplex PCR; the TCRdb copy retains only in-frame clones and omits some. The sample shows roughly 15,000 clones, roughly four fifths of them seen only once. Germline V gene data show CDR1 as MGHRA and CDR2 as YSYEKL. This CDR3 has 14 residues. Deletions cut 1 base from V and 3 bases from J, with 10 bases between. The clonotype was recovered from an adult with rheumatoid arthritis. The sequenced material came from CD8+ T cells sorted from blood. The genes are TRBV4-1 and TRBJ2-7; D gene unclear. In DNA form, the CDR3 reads TGCGCCAGCAGCCAAGGGCCAGGCAACTACGAGCAGTACTTC. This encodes CASSQGPGNYEQYF.